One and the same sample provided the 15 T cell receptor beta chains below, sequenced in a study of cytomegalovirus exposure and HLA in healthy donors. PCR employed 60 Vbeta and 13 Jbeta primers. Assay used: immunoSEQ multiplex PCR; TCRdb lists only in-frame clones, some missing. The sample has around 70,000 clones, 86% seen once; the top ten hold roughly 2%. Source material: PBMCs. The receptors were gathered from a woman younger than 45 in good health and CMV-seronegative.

This chain's CDR3 is CASSFSGAPGELFF. The CDR3 bases are TGTGCCAGCAGCTTCTCAGGGGCCCCCGGGGAGCTGTTTTTT. This chain links TRBV7-9 with TRBJ2-2; D is perhaps TRBD1 (6 bases). Trimming removed 3 bases at V and 6 bases at J, with 11 bases between. CDR1 and CDR2 (germline): SEHNR, FQNEAQ (reference sequence). The length of the CDR3 is 14 residues. Combining the CDR3 with reference TRBV7-9 and TRBJ2-2 gives the whole variable domain DTGVSQNPRHKITKRGQNVTFRCDPISEHNRLYWYRQTLGQGPEFLTYFQNEAQLEKSRLLSDRFSAERPKGSFSTLEIQRTEQGDSAMYLCASSFSGAPGELFFGEGSRLTVL.

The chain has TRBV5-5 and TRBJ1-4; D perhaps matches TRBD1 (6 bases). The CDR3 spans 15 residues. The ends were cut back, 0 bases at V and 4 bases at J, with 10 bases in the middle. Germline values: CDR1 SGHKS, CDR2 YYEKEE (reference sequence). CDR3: CASSLVTGDNEKLFF. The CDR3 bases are TGTGCCAGCAGCTTGGTGACAGGTGATAATGAAAAACTGTTTTTT.

In DNA form, the CDR3 reads TGTGCCTGTGATCAGTTTTCGGGGATTTTGGGAAATCAGCCCCAGCATTTT. Protein: CACDQFSGILGNQPQHF. The chain links TRBV30 to TRBJ1-5; D is uncertain. V gave up 6 bases and J gave up 4 bases, with 25 bases separating them. The CDR3 extends over 17 amino acids. CDR1 and CDR2 from the germline V gene are GTSNPN and SVGIG (reference sequence).

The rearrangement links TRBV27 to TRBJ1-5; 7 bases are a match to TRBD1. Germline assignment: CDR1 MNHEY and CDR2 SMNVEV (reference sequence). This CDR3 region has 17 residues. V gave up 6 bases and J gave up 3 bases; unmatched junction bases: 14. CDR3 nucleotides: TGTGCCAGCAGCCGAACCCACAGGGGAGGTAACAATCAGCCCCAGCATTTT. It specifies CASSRTHRGGNNQPQHF.

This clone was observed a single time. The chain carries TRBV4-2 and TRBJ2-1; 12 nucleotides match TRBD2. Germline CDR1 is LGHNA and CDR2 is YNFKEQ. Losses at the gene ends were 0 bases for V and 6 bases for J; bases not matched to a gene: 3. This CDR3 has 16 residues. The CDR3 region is CASSQDQLAGGNEQFF. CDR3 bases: TGTGCCAGCAGCCAAGATCAACTAGCGGGAGGCAATGAGCAGTTCTTC.

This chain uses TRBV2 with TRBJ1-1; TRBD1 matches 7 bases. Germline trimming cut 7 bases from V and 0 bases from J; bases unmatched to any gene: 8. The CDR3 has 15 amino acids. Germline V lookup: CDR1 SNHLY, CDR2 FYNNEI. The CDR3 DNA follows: TGTGCCAGCAATCCAGGGGGGATTATGAACACTGAAGCTTTCTTT. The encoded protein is CASNPGGIMNTEAFF.

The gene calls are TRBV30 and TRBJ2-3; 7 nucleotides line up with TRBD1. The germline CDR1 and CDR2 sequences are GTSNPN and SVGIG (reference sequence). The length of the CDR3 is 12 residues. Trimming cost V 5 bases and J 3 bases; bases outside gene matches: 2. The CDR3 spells CAWLQGTDTQYF. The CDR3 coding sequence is TGTGCCTGGCTACAGGGGACAGATACGCAGTATTTT.

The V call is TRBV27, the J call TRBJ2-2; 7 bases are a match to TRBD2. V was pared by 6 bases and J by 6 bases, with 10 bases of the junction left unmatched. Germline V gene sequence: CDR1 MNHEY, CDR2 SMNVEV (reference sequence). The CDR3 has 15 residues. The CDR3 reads CASSLTRLAPGELFF. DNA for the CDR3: TGTGCCAGCAGCCTTACAAGACTAGCTCCCGGGGAGCTGTTTTTT.

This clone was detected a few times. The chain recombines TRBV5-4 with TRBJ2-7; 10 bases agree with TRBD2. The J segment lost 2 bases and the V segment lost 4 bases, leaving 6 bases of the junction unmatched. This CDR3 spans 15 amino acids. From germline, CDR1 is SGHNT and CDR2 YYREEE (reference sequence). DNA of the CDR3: TGTGCCAGCAGCACAGGGACTAGCGTCACCTACGAGCAGTACTTC. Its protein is CASSTGTSVTYEQYF.

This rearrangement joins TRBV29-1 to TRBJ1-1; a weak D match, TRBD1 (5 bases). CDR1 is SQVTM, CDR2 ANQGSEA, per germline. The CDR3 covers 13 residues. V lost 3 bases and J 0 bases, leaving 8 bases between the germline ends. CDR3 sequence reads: CSVDRAMNTEAFF. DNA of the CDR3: TGCAGCGTTGACAGGGCCATGAACACTGAAGCTTTCTTT.

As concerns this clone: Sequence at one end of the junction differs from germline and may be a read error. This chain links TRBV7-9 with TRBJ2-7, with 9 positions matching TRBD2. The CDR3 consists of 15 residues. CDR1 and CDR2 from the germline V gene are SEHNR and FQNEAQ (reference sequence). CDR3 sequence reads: CSSSFLAGTSYEQYF. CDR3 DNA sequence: TGTTCCAGCAGCTTTCTAGCGGGGACTTCCTACGAGCAGTACTTC.

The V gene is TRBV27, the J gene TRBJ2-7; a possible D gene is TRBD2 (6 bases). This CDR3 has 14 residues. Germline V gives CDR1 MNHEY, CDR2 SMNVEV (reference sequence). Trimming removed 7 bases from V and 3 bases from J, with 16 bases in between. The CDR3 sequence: CASTPGLANYEQYF. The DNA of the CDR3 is TGTGCCAGCACCCCGGGACTCGCAAACTACGAGCAGTACTTC.

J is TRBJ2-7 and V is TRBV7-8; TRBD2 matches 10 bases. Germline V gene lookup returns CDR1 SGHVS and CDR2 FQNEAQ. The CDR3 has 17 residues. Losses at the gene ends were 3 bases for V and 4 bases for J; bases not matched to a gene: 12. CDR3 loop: CASSLSLGASGRYEQYF. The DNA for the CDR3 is TGTGCCAGCAGCTTGTCCCTTGGAGCTAGCGGGAGATACGAGCAGTACTTC.

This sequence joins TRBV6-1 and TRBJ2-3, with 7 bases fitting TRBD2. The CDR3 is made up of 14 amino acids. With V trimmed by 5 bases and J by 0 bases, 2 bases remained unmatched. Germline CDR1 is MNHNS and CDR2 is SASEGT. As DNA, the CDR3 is TGTGCCAGCAGTAGCGGGACCAGCACAGATACGCAGTATTTT. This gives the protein CASSSGTSTDTQYF.

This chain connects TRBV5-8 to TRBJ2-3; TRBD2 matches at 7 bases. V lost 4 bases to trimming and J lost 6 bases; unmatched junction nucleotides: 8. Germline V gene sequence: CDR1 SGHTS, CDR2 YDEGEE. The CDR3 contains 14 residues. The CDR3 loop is CASSLRTRSDTQYF. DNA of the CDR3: TGTGCCAGCAGCCTCCGGACTAGATCGGATACGCAGTATTTT.